Presented here are 18 T cell receptor beta chains from one specimen sequenced in a study of blood T cell repertoires in COVID-19. Measured with immunoSEQ multiplex PCR; TCRdb has only the in-frame clones, and not every one. The data show around 89,000 clones, around 88% seen once. Material: peripheral blood. The receptors shown here come from a man in his 60s with acute or convalescent COVID-19.

V gene TRBV6-6 combines with J gene TRBJ1-1; 7 bases match TRBD1. Germline lookup yields CDR1 MNHNY and CDR2 SVGAGI (reference sequence). V gave up 4 bases and J gave up 4 bases; unmatched junction bases: 9. This CDR3 is built from 15 residues. CDR3 nucleotides: TGTGCCAGCAGTTCGCCGACAGGGATCGGCACTGAAGCTTTCTTT. This gives the protein CASSSPTGIGTEAFF.

The chain recombines TRBV29-1 with TRBJ2-7; TRBD1 is a possible D gene (5 bases). The germline gives CDR1 SQVTM, CDR2 ANQGSEA. Trimming stripped 6 bases from V and 1 base from J, with 10 bases between. The CDR3 totals 12 residues. The CDR3 sequence: CSVETVSYEQYF. For the CDR3, the DNA is TGCAGCGTGGAGACAGTATCCTACGAGCAGTACTTC.

The chain carries TRBV7-9 and TRBJ2-2, with 10 nucleotides matching TRBD1. The germline CDR1 and CDR2 sequences are SEHNR and FQNEAQ (reference sequence). The V segment lost 8 bases and the J segment 7 bases; nucleotides outside the gene matches: 7. The CDR3 runs 14 residues. CDR3 sequence reads: CASVRDRGVGELFF. CDR3 nucleotides: TGTGCCAGCGTCCGGGACAGGGGTGTCGGGGAGCTGTTTTTT.

V and J are TRBV3-1 (or the pseudogene TRBV3-2) and TRBJ2-7, with a tentative D call TRBD1 (6 bases). CDR3 size: 15 residues. The germline V gene encodes CDR1 LGHDT and CDR2 YNNKEL (reference sequence). Trimming removed 6 bases at V and 4 bases at J, with 19 bases between. This chain's CDR3 is CASSPLGARLYEQYF. The CDR3 nucleotides read TGTGCCAGCAGTCCGTTGGGGGCTAGGTTGTACGAGCAGTACTTC.

CDR3 DNA: TGTGCCAGCAGCCAAGAACTGAGCTCCTACGAGCAGTACTTC. Its protein product is CASSQELSSYEQYF. The V and J genes are TRBV14 and TRBJ2-7, with D hard to call. Trimming shortened V by 0 bases and J by 0 bases, and 6 bases separated the two germline ends. This CDR3 contains 14 residues. Germline V gene sequence: CDR1 SGHDN, CDR2 FVKESK.

The V gene is TRBV5-4, the J gene TRBJ2-1, with D maybe TRBD1 (5 bases). The CDR3 runs to 16 residues. Trimming removed 0 bases at V and 4 bases at J, with 14 bases between. The germline gives CDR1 SGHNT, CDR2 YYREEE (reference sequence). Here the CDR3 reads CASSLGVHQGYNEQFF. CDR3 nucleotides: TGTGCCAGCAGCTTGGGAGTCCACCAGGGATACAATGAGCAGTTCTTC.

This clone was counted between two and nine times. The rearrangement joins TRBV28 to TRBJ2-2, with 7 nucleotides matching TRBD1. CDR3 size: 14 residues. After removal of 7 bases from V and 3 bases from J, the junction contained 5 bases not matched to a gene. CDR1 and CDR2 from the germline V gene are MDHEN and SYDVKM. Here the CDR3 DNA reads TGTGCCAGCACCCAGGGGGATGACACCGGGGAGCTGTTTTTT. It specifies CASTQGDDTGELFF.

This chain uses TRBV7-9 with TRBJ2-7; D perhaps matches TRBD2 (6 bases). The CDR3 loop spans 13 amino acids. Germline V gene data show CDR1 as SEHNR and CDR2 as FQNEAQ (reference sequence). Deletions cut 7 bases from V and 2 bases from J, with 12 bases between. The CDR3 region is CASTAGPPYEQYF. CDR3 DNA sequence: TGTGCCAGCACCGCGGGGCCCCCCTACGAGCAGTACTTC.

The chain employs TRBV19 and TRBJ1-3; tentatively, D is TRBD1 (5 bases). Germline V lookup: CDR1 LNHDA, CDR2 SQIVND (reference sequence). V was clipped by 5 bases and J by 0 bases, with 14 bases between them. The CDR3 covers 16 residues. The CDR3 region is CASSPGLPSSGNTIYF. DNA of the CDR3: TGTGCCAGTAGTCCGGGACTGCCGAGCTCTGGAAACACCATATATTTT.

The rearrangement links TRBV24-1 to TRBJ2-6; 8 bases match TRBD1. With 5 bases clipped from V and 0 bases from J, the junction kept 11 bases outside the gene matches. This CDR3 is built from 19 residues. Looked up from germline, CDR1 is KGHDR and CDR2 is SFDVKD. This chain's CDR3 is CATSGLPGGQSSGANVLTF. CDR3 coding DNA: TGTGCCACCAGTGGGCTCCCAGGGGGCCAAAGCTCTGGGGCCAACGTCCTGACTTTC.

CDR3 sequence reads: CASSLGYGYTF. In DNA, the CDR3 is TGTGCCAGCAGCCTCGGGTATGGCTACACCTTC. This rearrangement joins TRBV25-1 to TRBJ1-2; no clear D. Germline V gene sequence: CDR1 MGHDK, CDR2 SYGVNS. The CDR3 is 11 residues long. Deletions cut 6 bases from V and 5 bases from J, with 7 bases between.

This clone was seen more than once but under ten times. V gene TRBV30 combines with J gene TRBJ2-7; 16 positions match TRBD2. The CDR3 extends over 18 amino acids. Germline values: CDR1 GTSNPN, CDR2 SVGIG (reference sequence). V gave up 2 bases and J gave up 1 base; unmatched junction bases: 8. The CDR3 DNA sequence: TGTGCCTGGAGTAGACCGGGACTAGCGGGGGGGCGGTCCTACGAGCAGTACTTC. Translation: CAWSRPGLAGGRSYEQYF.

This clone was seen more than once but under ten times. This chain links TRBV9 with TRBJ2-1; 10 nucleotides align to TRBD2. With 0 bases clipped from V and 7 bases from J, the junction kept 4 bases outside the gene matches. This CDR3 is 15 amino acids long. CDR1 is SGDLS, CDR2 YYNGEE, per germline. The CDR3 nucleotides read TGTGCCAGCAGCGTAGGGCAACTAGCGGGGAATGAGCAGTTCTTC. Translation: CASSVGQLAGNEQFF.

This chain links TRBV29-1 with TRBJ1-4; no clear D gene. Trimming left V 7 bases short and J 8 bases short, with 14 bases between. CDR3 size: 12 residues. Germline CDR1 reads SQVTM; CDR2 reads ANQGSEA. Written as DNA, the CDR3 is TGCAGCGCTGCCCCGTCGGGGGAAAAACTGTTTTTT. Translated: CSAAPSGEKLFF.

The chain joins TRBV7-3 to TRBJ2-2, with D unclear. Trimming stripped 4 bases from V and 8 bases from J, with 14 bases between. The CDR3 extends over 14 amino acids. CDR1 and CDR2 from the germline V gene are SGHTA and FQGTGA. The CDR3 is CASSSETGVGELFF. The DNA of the CDR3 is TGTGCCAGCAGCTCGGAAACTGGAGTGGGGGAGCTGTTTTTT. Full variable domain (remainder filled in from reference TRBV7-3 and TRBJ2-2): GAGVSQTPSNKVTEKGKYVELRCDPISGHTALYWYRQSLGQGPEFLIYFQGTGAADDSGLPNDRFFAVRPEGSVSTLKIQRTERGDSAVYLCASSSETGVGELFFGEGSRLTVL.

This sequence joins TRBV13 and TRBJ2-5; TRBD1 matches 7 bases. Germline CDR1 reads PRHDT; CDR2 reads FYEKMQ (reference sequence). This CDR3 is built from 16 residues. V lost 5 bases to trimming and J lost 4 bases; unmatched junction nucleotides: 13. CDR3 DNA: TGTGCCAGCAGCAGCAAAGTTAGAGGGGGCTCAGAGACCCAGTACTTC. Its translation is CASSSKVRGGSETQYF.

This chain connects TRBV5-1 to TRBJ1-2; tentatively, D is TRBD1 (5 bases). Per germline, CDR1 SGHRS and CDR2 YFSETQ. The V gene lost 0 bases and the J gene lost 4 bases, with 10 bases spanning the gap. The CDR3 has 14 residues. The CDR3 bases are TGCGCCAGCAGCTTGGAGGGGCAGATCTATGGCTACACCTTC. Translation gives CASSLEGQIYGYTF.

This chain uses TRBV9 with TRBJ2-1; 11 nucleotides agree with TRBD2. With V trimmed by 0 bases and J by 8 bases, 7 bases remained unmatched. CDR3 length: 16 amino acids. Germline V gene data show CDR1 as SGDLS and CDR2 as YYNGEE. The CDR3 sequence: CASSVGTSGGRDEQFF. The CDR3 bases are TGTGCCAGCAGCGTAGGTACTAGCGGGGGCCGGGATGAGCAGTTCTTC.